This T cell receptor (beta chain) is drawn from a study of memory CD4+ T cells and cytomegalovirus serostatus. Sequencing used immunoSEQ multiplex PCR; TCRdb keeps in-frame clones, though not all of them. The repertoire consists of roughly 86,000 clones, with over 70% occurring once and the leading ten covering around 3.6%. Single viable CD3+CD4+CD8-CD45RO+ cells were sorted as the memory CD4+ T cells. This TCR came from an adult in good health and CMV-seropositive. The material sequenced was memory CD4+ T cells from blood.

CDR3 protein: CASSLPGTSGYTYEQYF. The CDR3 nucleotides read TGTGCCAGCAGTTTGCCCGGGACTAGCGGATATACCTACGAGCAGTACTTC. The genes are TRBV28 and TRBJ2-7, with TRBD2 matching 11 bases. This CDR3 has 17 residues. The germline V gene encodes CDR1 MDHEN and CDR2 SYDVKM. V shed 3 bases and J 2 bases; nucleotides not matched to a gene: 9. Filled out from reference TRBV28 and TRBJ2-7, the complete variable domain reads DVKVTQSSRYLVKRTGEKVFLECVQDMDHENMFWYRQDPGLGLRLIYFSYDVKMKEKGDIPEGYSVSREKKERFSLILESASTNQTSMYLCASSLPGTSGYTYEQYFGPGTRLTVT.